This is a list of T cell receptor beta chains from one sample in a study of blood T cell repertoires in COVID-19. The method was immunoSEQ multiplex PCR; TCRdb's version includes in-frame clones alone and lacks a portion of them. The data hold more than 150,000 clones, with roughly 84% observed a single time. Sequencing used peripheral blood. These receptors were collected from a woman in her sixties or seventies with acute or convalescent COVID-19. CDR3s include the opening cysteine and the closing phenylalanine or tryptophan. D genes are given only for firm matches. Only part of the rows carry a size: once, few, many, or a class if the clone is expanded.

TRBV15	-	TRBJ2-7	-	TGTGCCACCAGCAGAGATACTGCAGGGTACCCCACATCCTACGAGCAGTACTTC	CATSRDTAGYPTSYEQYF
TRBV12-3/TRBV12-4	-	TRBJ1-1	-	TGTGCCAGCAGTTTGGGACAGAACACTGAAGCTTTCTTT	CASSLGQNTEAFF
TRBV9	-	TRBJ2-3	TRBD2	TGTGCCAGCAGCGCGACTAGCGGGGCAGATACGCAGTATTTT	CASSATSGADTQYF
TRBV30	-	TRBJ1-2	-	TGTGCCTGGAGTGCCTCCCTGGGGAGAGGTGGCTACACCTTC	CAWSASLGRGGYTF
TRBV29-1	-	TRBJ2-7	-	TGCAGCGTTGAGGGGGCAGCCTACGAGCAGTACTTC	CSVEGAAYEQYF
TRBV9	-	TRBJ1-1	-	TGTGCCAGCAGCGAGACTTCACGACGGGGTGGGAACACTGAAGCTTTCTTT	CASSETSRRGGNTEAFF
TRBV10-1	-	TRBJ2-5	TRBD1	TGCGCCAGCAGTGAGTCGACAGGGGCGCGGGAGACCCAGTACTTC	CASSESTGARETQYF
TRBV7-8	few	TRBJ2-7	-	TGTGCCAGCAGTATTGGCGGTGAGCAGTACTTC	CASSIGGEQYF
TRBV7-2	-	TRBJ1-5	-	TGTGCCAGCACCATACAGGGCGGTCAGCCCCAGCATTTT	CASTIQGGQPQHF
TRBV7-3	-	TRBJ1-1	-	TGTGCCAGCAGCTTAACGACGGCGGCGAACACTGAAGCTTTCTTT	CASSLTTAANTEAFF
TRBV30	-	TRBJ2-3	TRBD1	TGTGCCTGGAGAGACAGACAGGGGGCGGCAGATACGCAGTATTTT	CAWRDRQGAADTQYF
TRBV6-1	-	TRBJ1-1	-	TGTGCCAGCAGTGGGGTGGGGGGGGCCCCGAACACTGAAGCTTTCTTT	CASSGVGGAPNTEAFF
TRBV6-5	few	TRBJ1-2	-	TGTGCCAGCAGTTACTCGACAGGCCACTCTAACTATGGCTACACCTTC	CASSYSTGHSNYGYTF